This T cell receptor (beta chain) was captured by sequencing in a study of shared clonotypes between healthy human individuals. Original analysis: Filtering of immunoSEQ junctional sequences could not match full-length read filtering. The data were produced by immunoSEQ multiplex PCR, yet TCRdb's version contains in-frame clones alone and is incomplete. V, J and clone size are taken as reported in that table, and D and trimming were inferred from the DNA itself. There are roughly 2,500,000 clones in the sample; 90% to 95% occur only once, and 0.36% lies in the top ten. The germline CDR1 and CDR2 sequences are LNHDA and SQIVND (reference sequence). The V end lost 3 bases, the J end lost 7 bases, and 15 bases lay between the germline ends. The CDR3 totals 14 residues. As concerns this clone: Its cognate antigen is unknown.

Regarding the study as a whole: In contrast to clonotypes shared by all four donors, non-shared clonotypes had lower generation probabilities.

Source material: naive CD4+ T cells from PBMCs. The subset was: CD45RA+ positively selected. The chain is built from TRBV19 and TRBJ1-2; perhaps TRBD1 as D (6 bases). The sequence was obtained from a man aged 18 to 29 in good health. Some clones in this sample may be carry-over from other donors' samples. The CDR3 loop reads CASSMGAAGSGYTF. CDR3 bases: TGTGCCAGTAGTATGGGGGCCGCCGGGAGTGGCTACACCTTC.